A selection of T cell receptor beta chains follows, all from one sample in a study of blood T cell repertoires in COVID-19. TCRdb's table, derived via immunoSEQ multiplex PCR, lists solely in-frame clones and lacks some. The sample has a few hundred thousand clones, approximately 90% seen once. Source material: PBMCs or T cells enriched from blood (not recorded which). The receptor source for this set is a human donor in a cohort exposed to, infected with or recovered from COVID-19 (not recorded which). The donor label of this sample is uncertain. Both conserved end residues are part of each CDR3. D genes are given only for firm matches. Size is omitted from some rows. Given values are once, few, many or a class for expanded clones.

few TRBJ2-2 TRBD2 TRBV5-1 TGCGCCAGCATGGGACTAGCGGGAGTAACCGGGGAGCTGTTTTTT CASMGLAGVTGELFF
NA TRBJ1-6 TRBD1 TRBV7-3 TGTGCCAGCAGCTTAACAGGGGGCAGGTCACCCCTCCACTTT CASSLTGGRSPLHF
NA TRBJ2-5 TRBD2 TRBV30 TGTGCCTGGAGTTTAGGACTAGCGGGGTCCCAAGAGACCCAGTACTTC CAWSLGLAGSQETQYF
NA TRBJ1-4 TRBD1 TRBV30 TGTGCCTGGAGCCAGGGGGCCGGTAATGAAAAACTGTTTTTT CAWSQGAGNEKLFF
many TRBJ1-2 NA TRBV2 TGTGCCAGCAGGTATACAGACGACTATGGCTACACCTTC CASRYTDDYGYTF
NA TRBJ2-1 NA TRBV7-6 TGTGCCAGCAGCCGGCGACTAGTTGATGAGCAGTTCTTC CASSRRLVDEQFF
NA TRBJ1-1 TRBD1 TRBV19 TGTGCCAGTAGTTCCCCGGGACAGTACACTGAAGCTTTCTTT CASSSPGQYTEAFF
NA TRBJ2-7 NA TRBV30 TGTGCCTGGAGTGCAGGGGCCGGCACCTACGAGCAGTACTTC CAWSAGAGTYEQYF
NA TRBJ2-2 NA TRBV9 TGTGCCAGCAGCGCCCCTTTTGGGGGCGGCACCGGGGAGCTGTTTTTT CASSAPFGGGTGELFF
NA TRBJ2-5 NA TRBV5-1 TGCGCCAGCCACAGGGAATGGAGGCAAGAGACCCAGTACTTC CASHREWRQETQYF
NA TRBJ1-4 NA TRBV20-1 TGCAGTGCTAGAGACCGGGAAAAACTGTTTTTT CSARDREKLFF
NA TRBJ2-3 TRBD2 TRBV11-1 TGTGCCAGCAGCTTATTGGGGACTAGACTCACAGATACGCAGTATTTT CASSLLGTRLTDTQYF
once TRBJ2-1 TRBD2 TRBV14 TGTGCCAGCAGCCAGCGGGGGAGCTCCTACAATGAGCAGTTCTTC CASSQRGSSYNEQFF
NA TRBJ1-1 TRBD1 TRBV12-3/TRBV12-4 TGTGCCAGCAGCTTGGACAGGGGAGCTGAAGCTTTCTTT CASSLDRGAEAFF
NA TRBJ1-2 TRBD1 TRBV19 TGTGCCAGTAAACCCTGGGGACAGGGATATGGCTACACCTTC CASKPWGQGYGYTF
NA TRBJ1-3 TRBD1 TRBV7-6 TGTGCCAGCAGCTCTACAGGGGCAAGTGGAAACACCATATATTTT CASSSTGASGNTIYF
NA TRBJ2-7 TRBD1 TRBV4-1 TGCGCCAGCAGCCGCCAACGCGACAGGGGAGAGGAGCAGTACTTC CASSRQRDRGEEQYF
NA TRBJ2-1 TRBD2 TRBV27 TGTGCCAGCAGTTTATCGGTGGCGTCTAGCGGTACTAATGAGCAGTTCTTC CASSLSVASSGTNEQFF
NA TRBJ2-1 TRBD1 TRBV19 TGTGCCAGTAGCCAGGGGGCCTATGAGCAGTTCTTC CASSQGAYEQFF
once TRBJ1-5 NA TRBV6-5 TGTGCCAGCACCCCGTTGCAGGCACGACAGCCCCAGCATTTT CASTPLQARQPQHF
NA TRBJ1-1 TRBD1 TRBV27 TGTGCCAGCAGTCTCGACAGGGACACTGAAGCTTTCTTT CASSLDRDTEAFF
few TRBJ1-1 NA TRBV29-1 TGCAGCGTTCCATGGGGGCTCACTGAAGCTTTCTTT CSVPWGLTEAFF
NA TRBJ2-4 TRBD2 TRBV27 TGTGCCAGCAGTTTGTCGGCTAGCGGGGGGTTGAAAGCCAAAAACATTCAGTACTTC CASSLSASGGLKAKNIQYF
few TRBJ1-4 NA TRBV29-1 TGCAGCGTTGGGCCAGGGGAACGGGAACTGTTTTTT CSVGPGERELFF
once TRBJ2-3 TRBD2 TRBV7-6 TGTGCCAGCAGCTTGTTAGCGGGGTTCACAGATACGCAGTATTTT CASSLLAGFTDTQYF
NA TRBJ2-3 TRBD2 TRBV4-1 TGCGCCAGCAGCCAAAGGACTAGTCGAACAGATACGCAGTATTTT CASSQRTSRTDTQYF
NA TRBJ2-5 NA TRBV24-1 TGTGCCACCAGTGATTGGGTGGAGGAGACCCAGTACTTC CATSDWVEETQYF
NA TRBJ2-5 TRBD1 TRBV9 TGTGCCAGCAGCGTGACAGGGGGCGGTGTGGAGACCCAGTACTTC CASSVTGGGVETQYF
NA TRBJ1-2 NA TRBV10-3 TGTGCCATCAGTGTCCGGGGGGACTATGGCTACACCTTC CAISVRGDYGYTF
NA TRBJ1-2 TRBD1 TRBV30 TGTGCCTGGAGTCACAGGGGGCGGGTAGACTATGGCTACACCTTC CAWSHRGRVDYGYTF
NA TRBJ2-5 NA TRBV6-6 TGTGCCAGCAGTTACGGGTCGGGGTGGCAAGAGACCCAGTACTTC CASSYGSGWQETQYF
NA TRBJ1-2 TRBD1 TRBV4-3 TGCGCCAGCAGCCAAGACGGTCTAGGGACAGGGAGTGGCTACACCTTC CASSQDGLGTGSGYTF
NA TRBJ1-2 NA TRBV5-5 TGTGCCAGCAGCTTGGCATGGGCGCCGGACTATGGCTACACCTTC CASSLAWAPDYGYTF
NA TRBJ1-6 NA TRBV5-6 TGTGCCAGCAGCTGGAGGAGGGTTGACGATAATTCACCCCTCCACTTT CASSWRRVDDNSPLHF
NA TRBJ1-1 NA TRBV10-3 TGTGCCATCAGAAGCGGTAGGGAACCTGAAGCTTTCTTT CAIRSGREPEAFF
NA TRBJ2-7 TRBD2 TRBV12-3/TRBV12-4 TGTGCCAGCAGTTTCTCTAGCGGGGGAGAACAGTACTTC CASSFSSGGEQYF
NA TRBJ1-5 NA TRBV4-1 TGCGCCAGCAGCCAGGACGGGGGAGGCCATCAGCCCCAGCATTTT CASSQDGGGHQPQHF
NA TRBJ2-7 TRBD1 TRBV10-2 TGCGCCAGCAGTCCCGGGACAGGGAACGAGCAGTACTTC CASSPGTGNEQYF
NA TRBJ2-3 TRBD1 TRBV12-3/TRBV12-4 TGTGCCAGCAGTCGACAGGGGTCCACGCAGTATTTT CASSRQGSTQYF
NA TRBJ1-1 NA TRBV5-4 TGTGCCAGCAGCTCCCCTTCGCAGTTACGGAGCACTGAAGCTTTCTTT CASSSPSQLRSTEAFF
NA TRBJ1-1 NA TRBV10-1 TGCGCCAGCAGTGTGAAGTCTGGACAGGAAGCTTTCTTT CASSVKSGQEAFF